The clone carrying this TCR beta chain was observed a handful of times. Its antigen is not known. At one end the junction does not follow the germline gene, possibly because of a read error. The source of the sample is a study of shared clonotypes between healthy human individuals. Study as a whole: CD4 naive cells filled three plates per donor, CD4 memory three, CD8 naive two and CD8 memory one.

The repertoire was sequenced with immunoSEQ multiplex PCR; TCRdb's copy has only in-frame clones and lacks some. Seen here are about 1 million clones, 70% to 80% observed once, and the top ten hold about 1.5%. Per germline, CDR1 SSHAT and CDR2 FNYEAQ (reference sequence). CDR3 size: 16 residues. Study-wide results and caveats: Non-shared clonotypes displayed generation probabilities falling below those of clonotypes present in all four donors. Across a handful of donors, naive CD4 shared around 5.1%, naive CD8 under 4%, memory CD4 roughly 2.2%, memory CD8 around 0.42%.

This receptor was identified in a man in his late teens or twenties in good health. The sequenced material came from memory CD4+ T cells sorted from blood. The subset denotes: CD45RA-negative fraction. This sequence joins TRBV7-7 and TRBJ2-5, with TRBD2 matching 8 bases. The CDR3 reads CASSDRMAGGLETQYF. CDR3 coding DNA: TGTGCTAGCAGCGACCGAATGGCGGGGGGCCTAGAGACCCAGTACTTC.